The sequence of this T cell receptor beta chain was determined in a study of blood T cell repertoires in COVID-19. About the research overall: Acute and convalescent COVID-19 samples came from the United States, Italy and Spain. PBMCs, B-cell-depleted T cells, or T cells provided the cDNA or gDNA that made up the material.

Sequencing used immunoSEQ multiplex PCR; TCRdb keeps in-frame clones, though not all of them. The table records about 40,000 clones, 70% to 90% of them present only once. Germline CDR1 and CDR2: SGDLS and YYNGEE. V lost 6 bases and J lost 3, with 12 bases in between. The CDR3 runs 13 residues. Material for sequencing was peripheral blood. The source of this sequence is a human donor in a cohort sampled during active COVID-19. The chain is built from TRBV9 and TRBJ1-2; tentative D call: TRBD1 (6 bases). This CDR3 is CASTKTGDYGYTF. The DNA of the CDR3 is TGTGCCAGCACCAAGACAGGAGACTATGGCTACACCTTC. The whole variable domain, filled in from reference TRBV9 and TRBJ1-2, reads DSGVTQTPKHLITATGQRVTLRCSPRSGDLSVYWYQQSLDQGLQFLIQYYNGEERAKGNILERFSAQQFPDLHSELNLSSLELGDSALYFCASTKTGDYGYTFGSGTRLTVV.